Listed below are T cell receptor beta chains from one sample, sequenced in a study of blood T cell repertoires in COVID-19. TCRdb's copy holds only in-frame clones and misses some; the assay was immunoSEQ multiplex PCR. The data contain about 56,000 clones, roughly 84% of them singletons. Input material: peripheral blood. These receptors were obtained from a woman aged 80 or over with acute or convalescent COVID-19. The conserved cysteine and the conserved F or W are not part of the CDR3 here.

v_gene,CDR3aa
TRBV7-9,ASSLNGEKLF
TRBV5-1,ASSQQGGGTEAF
TRBV6-5,ASSLRGRGAATEQF
TRBV5-1,ASSLGGGSYNSPLH
TRBV11-3,ASSPGGSNEKLF
TRBV12-5,ASGSQGTYNEQF
TRBV5-8,ASHPARDKSYNEQF
TRBV7-9,ASSLTSGGVWNEQF
TRBV25-1,ASSALPLGQANTEAF
TRBV24-1,ATSQGRREQF
TRBV18,ASSPLGELWGYT
TRBV25-1,ASSVGTPPYEQY
TRBV6-5,ASTPLRSTEAF
TRBV7-9,ASSSGSGNTIY
TRBV15,ATSGADYTDTQY
TRBV7-2,ASTGGVEQY
TRBV11-3,ASSPPGQGVNTEAF
TRBV5-1,ASSLTSQIYEQY
TRBV2,ASSPWDRLYSNQPQH
TRBV27,ASRDMNTEAF
TRBV7-2,ASSSLLNEQY
TRBV5-1,ASSQTGTPNNEQF
TRBV19,ASSQSRGQGAKNIQY
TRBV6-6,ASRPGQTETQY
TRBV27,ASSFGFQGIGNEQF
TRBV3-1/TRBV3-2,ASSQAGGMNTEAF
TRBV12-3/TRBV12-4,ASSGAGNYGYT
TRBV10-1,ASSPTFGSPLH
TRBV2,ASTLTVSGDTQY
TRBV6-5,AGGFDEQY
TRBV19,ASSDSPGHAGRAF
TRBV3-1/TRBV3-2,ASSQANRDSPLH
TRBV5-5,ASSLGQSSSYEQY
TRBV5-1,ASSLGTPKYTDTQY
TRBV9,ASSIGTSSDTQY
TRBV19,ASRTTGSQGQPQH
TRBV24-1,ATSDPQGGPGDYGYT
TRBV6-5,ASSLGTGITEAF
TRBV6-5,ASSSQGARAF
TRBV2,ASSEEADSYNEQF
TRBV6-5,ASSHRRGTQETQY
TRBV5-5,ASSLGAGNTEAF
TRBV19,ASSTTGTDTGELF
TRBV3-1/TRBV3-2,ASSHLNQPQH
TRBV25-1,ASTIPQGDGGCHYGYT
TRBV2,ASTRQGLGEQY
TRBV15,ATSIGTGQTSYEQY